Listed below are T cell receptor beta chains from one sample, sequenced in a study of CD8+ T cells in alopecia areata. Sequencing was performed with immunoSEQ multiplex PCR; in TCRdb, only in-frame clones are kept and a portion is missing. Counted here are 150,000 to 160,000 clones, about 51% occurring once; the ten biggest clones make up roughly 21%. Material: CD8+ T cells sorted from blood, obtained at week 0. The origin of the receptors is a human donor with alopecia areata. CDR3s include the opening cysteine and the closing phenylalanine or tryptophan. D genes are given only for firm matches. Clone size appears in some rows only: once, few, many, or a class for an expanded clone.

D,length,J,V,size,CDR3,DNA
NA,13,TRBJ1-2,TRBV19,NA,CASSHNSNYGYTF,TGTGCCAGTAGTCATAACTCTAACTATGGCTACACCTTC
TRBD1,15,TRBJ2-5,TRBV5-1,NA,CASSPQGQSQETQYF,TGCGCCAGCAGCCCCCAGGGACAGAGCCAAGAGACCCAGTACTTC
NA,14,TRBJ1-1,TRBV4-3,NA,CASSQDPVNTEAFF,TGCGCCAGCAGCCAAGATCCGGTGAACACTGAAGCTTTCTTT
TRBD1,11,TRBJ2-2,TRBV30,NA,CAGQDTGELFF,TGTGCCGGACAGGACACCGGGGAGCTGTTTTTT
NA,11,TRBJ2-1,TRBV7-9,NA,CASSTSNEQFF,TGTGCCAGCAGCACCTCAAATGAGCAGTTCTTC
NA,15,TRBJ1-2,TRBV29-1,NA,CSVAQFDEGRRGYTF,TGCAGCGTTGCTCAGTTTGACGAGGGGCGGCGGGGCTACACCTTC
NA,11,TRBJ2-5,TRBV5-1,few,CASNHGGGIYF,TGCGCCAGCAACCACGGCGGCGGGATTTACTTC
TRBD2,16,TRBJ2-1,TRBV7-9,NA,CASSIASGGTNNEQFF,TGTGCCAGCAGCATAGCTAGCGGGGGGACCAACAATGAGCAGTTCTTC
NA,16,TRBJ1-1,TRBV7-9,NA,CASSNARTLSNTGAFF,TGTGCCAGCAGCAATGCCCGGACCTTATCTAACACTGGAGCTTTCTTT
NA,13,TRBJ1-2,TRBV29-1,NA,CSVVTPRDYGYTF,TGCAGCGTTGTAACCCCCAGGGACTATGGCTACACCTTC
NA,16,TRBJ2-7,TRBV4-3,NA,CASSQGPDLNSYEQYF,TGCGCCAGCAGCCAAGGGCCAGACCTAAACTCCTACGAGCAGTACTTC
TRBD1,15,TRBJ1-2,TRBV14,NA,CASSQYRQGNYGYTF,TGTGCCAGCAGCCAATATCGACAGGGCAACTATGGCTACACCTTC
TRBD1,13,TRBJ1-4,TRBV29-1,few,CSVGGQVDEKLFF,TGCAGCGTTGGGGGACAGGTCGATGAAAAACTGTTTTTT
NA,16,TRBJ2-3,TRBV11-2,many,CASSLEGRGWTDTQYF,TGTGCCAGCAGCCTGGAGGGGCGGGGTTGGACAGATACGCAGTATTTT
NA,15,TRBJ1-5,TRBV4-3,NA,CASSQDRARNQPQHF,TGCGCCAGCAGCCAAGATAGGGCACGTAATCAGCCCCAGCATTTT
TRBD2,15,TRBJ2-7,TRBV28,few,CASSLRLAGGEEQYF,TGTGCCAGCAGTCTACGACTAGCGGGGGGGGAAGAGCAGTACTTC
NA,11,TRBJ1-2,TRBV29-1,few,CSVVTDYGYTF,TGCAGCGTTGTGACGGATTATGGCTACACCTTC
NA,14,TRBJ2-3,TRBV6-1,few,CASSELGYGDTQYF,TGTGCCAGCAGTGAATTGGGGTACGGAGATACGCAGTATTTT
NA,12,TRBJ2-2,TRBV5-1,NA,CASSEYTGELFF,TGCGCCAGCAGCGAATACACCGGGGAGCTGTTTTTT
NA,14,TRBJ2-7,TRBV9,NA,CASSPTPNSYEQYF,TGTGCCAGCAGCCCCACTCCGAATTCCTACGAGCAGTACTTC
NA,12,TRBJ1-2,TRBV7-9,NA,CASSPFGDGYTF,TGTGCCAGCAGCCCGTTCGGGGATGGCTACACCTTC
NA,11,TRBJ2-7,TRBV2,NA,CASSPAYEQYF,TGTGCCAGCAGTCCGGCCTACGAGCAGTACTTC
TRBD2,14,TRBJ2-7,TRBV29-1,NA,CSVHSQRGGYEQYF,TGCAGCGTTCACAGCCAGCGGGGGGGCTACGAGCAGTACTTC
NA,13,TRBJ2-1,TRBV7-2,few,CASSPGLNNEQFF,TGCGCCAGCAGCCCGGGCCTTAACAATGAGCAGTTCTTC
NA,15,TRBJ1-1,TRBV9,once,CASSVEGGGTPEAFF,TGTGCCAGCAGCGTAGAGGGCGGCGGGACGCCCGAAGCTTTCTTT
TRBD1,14,TRBJ2-7,TRBV30,NA,CAWTPGTGSYEQYF,TGTGCCTGGACCCCCGGGACAGGGTCCTACGAGCAGTACTTC
NA,17,TRBJ1-1,TRBV7-8,NA,CASSLTEAGHPNTEAFF,TGTGCCAGCAGTTTGACGGAAGCCGGGCATCCGAACACTGAAGCTTTCTTT
NA,14,TRBJ2-7,TRBV27,NA,CASSLFGAPYEQYF,TGTGCCAGCAGTTTATTTGGCGCACCTTACGAGCAGTACTTC
NA,14,TRBJ2-5,TRBV19,NA,CASRERAGQETQYF,TGTGCCAGTAGGGAACGGGCAGGTCAAGAGACCCAGTACTTC
TRBD2,12,TRBJ2-3,TRBV13,few,CASSLPGGTQYF,TGTGCCAGCAGCCTCCCGGGGGGTACGCAGTATTTT
NA,13,TRBJ2-7,TRBV27,NA,CASSPTGGDEQYF,TGTGCCAGCAGCCCAACGGGGGGCGACGAGCAGTACTTC
TRBD1,15,TRBJ2-1,TRBV2,NA,CASRPPGQGVNEQFF,TGTGCCAGCAGGCCCCCGGGACAGGGTGTGAATGAGCAGTTCTTC
TRBD2,15,TRBJ2-5,TRBV11-2,few,CASSLEAGIQETQYF,TGTGCCAGCAGCTTAGAAGCGGGGATCCAAGAGACCCAGTACTTC
NA,13,TRBJ1-4,TRBV2,NA,CASILATNEKLFF,TGTGCCAGCATCCTTGCAACTAATGAAAAACTGTTTTTT
NA,14,TRBJ2-1,TRBV7-9,few,CASSISPGLTLQFF,TGTGCCAGCAGCATTAGCCCGGGACTCACCCTTCAGTTCTTC
NA,15,TRBJ2-1,TRBV9,NA,CASSVEGAWDNEQFF,TGTGCCAGCAGCGTAGAAGGCGCCTGGGACAATGAGCAGTTCTTC
NA,14,TRBJ1-4,TRBV15,few,CATSREGTAGELFF,TGTGCCACCAGCAGAGAAGGGACCGCTGGCGAACTGTTTTTT
TRBD2,12,TRBJ2-7,TRBV5-1,NA,CASTSGGYEQYF,TGCGCCAGCACTAGCGGGGGTTACGAGCAGTACTTC
NA,16,TRBJ2-3,TRBV7-2,few,CASSLAEKISTDTQYF,TGTGCCAGCAGCTTAGCCGAAAAGATTAGCACAGATACGCAGTATTTT
TRBD2,13,TRBJ2-3,TRBV27,NA,CASSPAGGDTQYF,TGTGCCAGCAGTCCCGCGGGGGGGGATACGCAGTATTTT
NA,10,TRBJ1-1,TRBV30,few,CAWSFTEAFF,TGTGCCTGGAGTTTTACTGAAGCTTTCTTT
TRBD1,15,TRBJ2-7,TRBV5-1,NA,CASSAGTGPAYEQYF,TGCGCCAGCAGCGCCGGGACAGGCCCAGCCTACGAGCAGTACTTC
TRBD1,15,TRBJ2-7,TRBV7-6,NA,CASSTGTEGSYEQYF,TGTGCCAGCAGCACCGGGACAGAAGGCTCCTACGAGCAGTACTTC
NA,13,TRBJ2-2,TRBV19,few,CASSIQLGGELFF,TGTGCCAGTAGTATTCAGTTGGGCGGGGAGCTGTTTTTT
TRBD1,15,TRBJ2-7,TRBV2,NA,CASSEGQGGTYEQYF,TGTGCCAGCAGCGAAGGACAGGGGGGGACCTACGAGCAGTACTTC
TRBD1,14,TRBJ1-1,TRBV6-5,few,CASRQGQVNTEAFF,TGTGCCAGCAGACAGGGACAGGTGAACACTGAAGCTTTCTTT
NA,11,TRBJ1-1,TRBV2,NA,CASSPGTEAFF,TGTGCCAGCAGCCCCGGCACTGAAGCTTTCTTT
TRBD1,14,TRBJ2-7,TRBV19,once,CATEPGTGIHEQYF,TGTGCCACCGAGCCCGGGACAGGGATCCACGAGCAGTACTTC
NA,15,TRBJ2-7,TRBV13,NA,CASSFRVGASYEQYF,TGTGCCAGCAGCTTTCGGGTGGGGGCTTCCTACGAGCAGTACTTC
NA,16,TRBJ2-1,TRBV7-9,NA,CASSPLGGATYNEQFF,TGTGCCAGCAGCCCTTTGGGGGGGGCCACCTACAATGAGCAGTTCTTC